The 9 T cell receptor beta chains below all came from one sample that was sequenced in a study of cytomegalovirus exposure and HLA in healthy donors (dated by TCRdb to between 2016 and 2019). Receptor amplification or capture employed the immunoSEQ multiplex PCR assay. The multiplex PCR relied on a mix of 60 forward primers for TCR Vbeta segments and 13 reverse primers for TCR Jbeta segments. TCRdb holds this immuneACCESS table with in-frame rearrangements only. Some clones are missing; in checked studies, unresolved V genes explain under half, and the rest has no known cause. The sample profile shows around 170,000 clones; around three quarters of them were found once. Approximately 5.1% of the sample is held by the ten biggest clonotypes. Sequencing used PBMCs. Receptor source: a man aged 35 to 55 in good health and CMV-seronegative.

The chain employs TRBV7-2 and TRBJ1-2, with a weak D call TRBD1 (6 bases). The V end lost 2 bases, the J end lost 1 base, and 11 bases lay between the germline ends. This CDR3 has 15 amino acids. Germline CDR1 and CDR2: SGHTA and FQGNSA. The CDR3 DNA reads as TGTGCCAGCAGCTTAAGCGGGACACTTAACTATGGCTACACCTTC. Translation: CASSLSGTLNYGYTF. The variable domain in full, completed from reference TRBV7-2 and TRBJ1-2, reads GAGVSQSPSNKVTEKGKDVELRCDPISGHTALYWYRQSLGQGLEFLIYFQGNSAPDKSGLPSDRFSAERTGGSVSTLTIQRTQQEDSAVYLCASSLSGTLNYGYTFGSGTRLTVV.

The chain employs TRBV29-1 and TRBJ2-1; 7 nucleotides line up with TRBD2. Losses at the gene ends were 6 bases for V and 10 bases for J; bases not matched to a gene: 9. CDR1 and CDR2 (germline): SQVTM, ANQGSEA. The CDR3 totals 12 residues. The CDR3 sequence: CSVVSGIREQFF. CDR3 nucleotides: TGCAGCGTCGTGAGCGGGATTAGAGAGCAGTTCTTC.

The rearrangement links TRBV6-5 to TRBJ2-5, with 7 bases fitting TRBD2. The V segment lost 6 bases and the J segment 5 bases; nucleotides outside the gene matches: 9. The CDR3 covers 14 residues. The germline V gene encodes CDR1 MNHEY and CDR2 SVGAGI. The CDR3 nucleotides read TGTGCCAGCAGACCCGCCCGGGGGGTGGAGACCCAGTACTTC. This translates into CASRPARGVETQYF.

The V and J genes are TRBV30 and TRBJ1-4; D unclear. This CDR3 spans 15 amino acids. Trimming took off 2 bases at V and 8 bases at J, with 18 bases between the two ends. Germline lookup yields CDR1 GTSNPN and CDR2 SVGIG (reference sequence). This chain's CDR3 is CAWSSLVPAGEKLFF. CDR3 sequence (DNA): TGTGCCTGGAGTTCGCTGGTCCCGGCGGGGGAAAAACTGTTTTTT.

The chain employs TRBV11-3 and TRBJ2-1; 10 bases agree with TRBD2. CDR3 size: 17 residues. With 5 bases clipped from V and 0 bases from J, the junction kept 7 bases outside the gene matches. Germline CDR1 and CDR2: SGHNT and YENEEA. CDR3 loop: CASSGGLAPSSYNEQFF. In nucleotides, the CDR3 is TGTGCCAGCAGCGGGGGACTAGCGCCAAGCTCCTACAATGAGCAGTTCTTC.

This chain uses TRBV29-1 with TRBJ1-1, with D tentatively TRBD1 (5 bases). Germline-derived CDR1 and CDR2 are SQVTM and ANQGSEA. The CDR3 length is 13 residues. V lost 6 bases to trimming and J lost 4 bases, with 15 bases between them. CDR3 in amino acids: CSVRKGEATEAFF. The CDR3 bases are TGCAGCGTAAGAAAAGGGGAGGCCACTGAAGCTTTCTTT.

The chain joins TRBV14 to TRBJ2-7, with 8 bases fitting TRBD1. V shed 4 bases, J shed 7 bases, and the junction held 9 bases outside the gene matches. The CDR3 contains 14 residues. Germline V gene data show CDR1 as SGHDN and CDR2 as FVKESK. Here the CDR3 DNA reads TGTGCCAGCAGCCGAGACAGGGGCCTACGGGAGCAGTACTTC. It specifies CASSRDRGLREQYF. Full variable domain (missing parts from reference TRBV14 and TRBJ2-7): EAGVTQFPSHSVIEKGQTVTLRCDPISGHDNLYWYRRVMGKEIKFLLHFVKESKQDESGMPNNRFLAERTGGTYSTLKVQPAELEDSGVYFCASSRDRGLREQYFGPGTRLTVT.

The rearrangement uses TRBV14 and TRBJ1-4; tentatively, D is TRBD1 (5 bases). Trimming pared 4 bases from V and 4 bases from J, leaving 10 bases between. Looked up from germline, CDR1 is SGHDN and CDR2 is FVKESK. The CDR3 is 14 amino acids. The DNA for the CDR3 is TGTGCCAGCAGCCCAGGACAACGTAATGAAAAACTGTTTTTT. It translates to CASSPGQRNEKLFF.

The rearrangement uses TRBV7-2 and TRBJ1-2, with D perhaps matching TRBD1 (6 bases). V lost 5 bases and J lost 0, with 13 bases in between. This CDR3 spans 15 amino acids. In germline, CDR1 is SGHTA, CDR2 FQGNSA. The CDR3 DNA is TGTGCCAGCAGCACCCGGACAGAGACTAACTATGGCTACACCTTC. This gives the protein CASSTRTETNYGYTF. Supplemented by reference TRBV7-2 and TRBJ1-2, the full variable domain reads GAGVSQSPSNKVTEKGKDVELRCDPISGHTALYWYRQSLGQGLEFLIYFQGNSAPDKSGLPSDRFSAERTGGSVSTLTIQRTQQEDSAVYLCASSTRTETNYGYTFGSGTRLTVV.